This TCR beta chain was sequenced during a study of T cells in tuberculosis. Study in general: CD1B tetramers identified T cells specific for mycobacterial lipid GMM.

The method was immunoSEQ multiplex PCR; TCRdb's version includes in-frame clones alone and lacks a portion of them. The sample has 35,000 to 55,000 clones; roughly 95% are singletons. The ends were cut back, 3 bases at V and 4 bases at J, with 13 bases in the middle. The CDR3 contains 14 residues. Germline CDR1 MGHRA, CDR2 YSYEKL. Study results and caveats: Shorter CDR3-alpha in active tuberculosis partly drove smaller distances. Selection depended on which cryopreserved specimens were available. Active tuberculosis TCR-alpha repertoires lay closer to GMM-specific TCRs than IGRA-negative controls, suggesting clonal expansion.

This clone has a single count. What it binds is unknown. Sequenced input: PBMCs. This receptor was identified in a donor aged 10-29 years with latent tuberculosis or without tuberculosis infection. The V call is TRBV4-1, the J call TRBJ2-7, with D perhaps TRBD2 (6 bases). The CDR3 is CASSQTRSEYEQYF. Here the CDR3 DNA reads TGCGCCAGCAGCCAGACTAGATCCGAGTACGAGCAGTACTTC.